These 14 T cell receptor beta chains share one sample of origin, sequenced in a study of siplizumab effects on memory and regulatory T cells. Clones were read by immunoSEQ multiplex PCR, and TCRdb kept only the in-frame ones, dropping some. Among 90,000 to 140,000 clones listed, under 95% were seen once. Material: CD4+ T cells sorted from blood. These receptors were collected from a human donor in good health.

This chain connects TRBV9 to TRBJ1-2, with TRBD1 as a possible D gene (5 bases). CDR1 and CDR2 from the germline V gene are SGDLS and YYNGEE. Trimming stripped 2 bases from V and 7 bases from J, with 24 bases between. The CDR3 extends over 17 amino acids. The CDR3, as DNA: TGTGCCAGCAGCGTGGGGGTGGACTCCAGGTTAGGGGTTGGCTACACCTTC. Its protein product is CASSVGVDSRLGVGYTF.

The chain couples TRBV7-3 to TRBJ1-6; D not resolved. The CDR3 runs to 15 residues. Germline V lookup: CDR1 SGHTA, CDR2 FQGTGA. Between the trimmed V and J ends, which lost 2 bases and 10 bases, there was a span of 15 bases. CDR3 residues: CASSLATGPRSPLHF. The CDR3 region has the DNA TGTGCCAGCAGCTTAGCGACCGGGCCAAGGTCACCCCTCCACTTT.

This chain connects TRBV5-1 to TRBJ2-2; D remains ambiguous. CDR1 is SGHRS, CDR2 YFSETQ, per germline. The CDR3 covers 13 residues. V lost 2 bases to trimming and J lost 4 bases, with 6 bases between them. The DNA for the CDR3 is TGCGCCAGCAGCTTAGCCAGCACCGGGGAGCTGTTTTTT. It is translated as CASSLASTGELFF.

This chain links TRBV19 with TRBJ2-7; TRBD2 matches at 13 bases. The CDR3 runs 17 residues. The germline gives CDR1 LNHDA, CDR2 SQIVND (reference sequence). The V gene end was trimmed by 5 bases and the J gene end by 5 bases; junction bases not matched to a gene: 12. CDR3 sequence (DNA): TGTGCCAGTAGTCGGACTAGCGGGGGAATCACGATCCACGAGCAGTACTTC. This translates into CASSRTSGGITIHEQYF.

The genes are TRBV18 and TRBJ1-1, with 10 bases fitting TRBD1. Trimming cost V 3 bases and J 6 bases; bases outside gene matches: 10. The CDR3 has 16 amino acids. Germline CDR1 and CDR2: KGHSH and LQKENI. The CDR3 protein is CASSPYRGQGPPEAFF. The DNA of the CDR3 is TGTGCCAGCTCACCTTATAGGGGACAGGGGCCGCCTGAAGCTTTCTTT.

V gene TRBV13 combines with J gene TRBJ2-2; 7 nucleotides line up with TRBD1. Germline assignment: CDR1 PRHDT and CDR2 FYEKMQ (reference sequence). After removal of 8 bases from V and 1 base from J, the junction contained 4 bases not matched to a gene. The CDR3 is 14 amino acids. CDR3 amino acids: CASRRQGNTGELFF. The CDR3 DNA is TGTGCCAGCCGGCGACAGGGGAACACCGGGGAGCTGTTTTTT.

The rearrangement uses TRBV18 and TRBJ1-1; 7 bases align to TRBD1. Germline values: CDR1 KGHSH, CDR2 LQKENI. This CDR3 contains 16 residues. The trim removed 3 bases at V and 0 bases at J, leaving 7 bases unmatched. CDR3 nucleotide sequence: TGTGCCAGCTCACCGCGGTCAGGGGGGATGAACACTGAAGCTTTCTTT. The encoded protein is CASSPRSGGMNTEAFF.

This clone was seen once. This chain connects TRBV18 to TRBJ2-7, with TRBD2 identical over 8 bases. Unmatched junction bases numbered 4, after V lost 1 base and J lost 2 bases. Germline lookup yields CDR1 KGHSH and CDR2 LQKENI. The CDR3 extends over 15 amino acids. The CDR3 region has the DNA TGTGCCAGCTCACCACAGGGACTAGGGACCTACGAGCAGTACTTC. Translating gives CASSPQGLGTYEQYF.

The CDR3 nucleotides are TGCGCCAGCAGCCAACAGGGTCGAGGTAAGTATGGCACTGAAGCTTTCTTT. Amino acids: CASSQQGRGKYGTEAFF. The V gene is TRBV4-1, the J gene TRBJ1-1; D possibly corresponds to TRBD1 (5 bases). Trimming removed 2 bases from V and 4 bases from J, with 20 bases in between. The germline V gene encodes CDR1 MGHRA and CDR2 YSYEKL. This CDR3 has 17 residues.

V usage is TRBV27 and J usage is TRBJ2-1; D is unclear. Germline-derived CDR1 and CDR2 are MNHEY and SMNVEV (reference sequence). Trimming pared 4 bases from V and 3 bases from J, leaving 13 bases between. CDR3 size: 15 residues. The CDR3 DNA reads TGTGCCAGCAGTTCAGAGCCGGGCGGCTACAATGAGCAGTTCTTC. Its protein product is CASSSEPGGYNEQFF.

The genes are TRBV7-2 and TRBJ2-1; tentatively, D is TRBD2 (6 bases). CDR1 is SGHTA, CDR2 FQGNSA, per germline. V was shortened by 1 base and J by 0 bases, with 7 bases between the two germline ends. The CDR3 extends over 15 amino acids. The CDR3 protein is CASSLERASYNEQFF. The CDR3 nucleotides are TGTGCCAGCAGCTTAGAGCGGGCCTCCTACAATGAGCAGTTCTTC.

This chain joins TRBV19 and TRBJ2-7, with unresolved D. Germline-derived CDR1 and CDR2 are LNHDA and SQIVND (reference sequence). Trimming took 1 base from V and 2 from J, leaving 9 bases between them. This CDR3 has 14 amino acids. CDR3: CASSIGSKTYEQYF. CDR3 sequence (DNA): TGTGCCAGTAGTATAGGGAGTAAAACCTACGAGCAGTACTTC.

The V and J genes are TRBV30 and TRBJ1-2; D perhaps matches TRBD1 (6 bases). This CDR3 comprises 14 residues. The germline V gene encodes CDR1 GTSNPN and CDR2 SVGIG (reference sequence). V gave up 6 bases and J gave up 0 bases, with 14 bases separating them. The CDR3 DNA sequence: TGTGCCTGTTTAACGAGGGGGGCTAACTATGGCTACACCTTC. This translates into CACLTRGANYGYTF.

The chain has TRBV6-5 and TRBJ2-3; TRBD1 might be the D (6 bases). CDR1 is MNHEY, CDR2 SVGAGI, per germline. Deletions cut 5 bases from V and 3 bases from J, with 9 bases between. This CDR3 is 13 amino acids long. The CDR3 protein is CASSVQGTDTQYF. Written as DNA, the CDR3 is TGTGCCAGCAGTGTACAGGGTACAGATACGCAGTATTTT.